This passage covers 14 T cell receptor beta chains from one sample sequenced in a study of blood T cell repertoires in COVID-19. Measured with immunoSEQ multiplex PCR; TCRdb has only the in-frame clones, and not every one. The sample lists approximately 150,000 clones; approximately 91% were seen once. Sequencing was done on a sample of peripheral blood. Every receptor here comes from a man aged 65 to 79 with acute or convalescent COVID-19.

The chain joins TRBV18 to TRBJ2-6, with D tentatively TRBD2 (5 bases). V was cut by 2 bases and J by 2 bases, with 10 bases left in between. The CDR3 runs to 16 residues. The germline CDR1 and CDR2 sequences are KGHSH and LQKENI. The CDR3 nucleotides are TGTGCCAGCTCACCATCGGGAATGGCTGGGGCCAACGTCCTGACTTTC. As protein: CASSPSGMAGANVLTF.

This chain uses TRBV30 with TRBJ2-1, with 11 positions matching TRBD2. The trim removed 3 bases at V and 5 bases at J, leaving 0 bases unmatched. The CDR3 is made up of 13 amino acids. The germline CDR1 and CDR2 sequences are GTSNPN and SVGIG (reference sequence). This CDR3 reads CAWRTSGNNEQFF. As DNA, the CDR3 is TGTGCCTGGAGGACTAGCGGGAACAATGAGCAGTTCTTC.

This chain links TRBV2 with TRBJ1-1; D may be TRBD1 (6 bases). From germline, CDR1 is SNHLY and CDR2 FYNNEI. The CDR3 is 13 residues long. V lost 4 bases and J lost 3, with 9 bases in between. The CDR3 DNA reads as TGTGCCAGCAGTGTAAGGGGGTACACTGAAGCTTTCTTT. It codes for CASSVRGYTEAFF.

J is TRBJ2-2 and V is TRBV30; TRBD1 might be the D (6 bases). CDR3 length equals 14 residues. Trimming cost V 0 bases and J 3 bases, with 8 bases left between them. Germline loops: CDR1 GTSNPN, CDR2 SVGIG (reference sequence). The CDR3 coding sequence is TGTGCCTGGAGTGTACAGGGATACACCGGGGAGCTGTTTTTT. This translates into CAWSVQGYTGELFF.

The V and J genes are TRBV9 and TRBJ1-4; no firm D call. Germline CDR1 reads SGDLS; CDR2 reads YYNGEE. The length of the CDR3 is 15 residues. Deletions cut 0 bases from V and 0 bases from J, with 6 bases between. In DNA form, the CDR3 reads TGTGCCAGCAGCGTAGGAGTTGCAACTAATGAAAAACTGTTTTTT. This sequence encodes CASSVGVATNEKLFF.

This sequence joins TRBV5-1 and TRBJ2-7, with 14 bases identical to TRBD2. With V trimmed by 2 bases and J by 2 bases, 3 bases remained unmatched. The CDR3 has 16 residues. Looked up from germline, CDR1 is SGHRS and CDR2 is YFSETQ. CDR3: CASSFLTSGGAYEQYF. CDR3 nucleotide sequence: TGCGCCAGCAGCTTCCTGACTAGCGGGGGGGCCTACGAGCAGTACTTC.

This clone was seen a handful of times. The chain couples TRBV20-1 to TRBJ1-2; D gene unclear. The CDR3 consists of 11 residues. Germline V gene sequence: CDR1 DFQATT, CDR2 SNEGSKA (reference sequence). V lost 4 bases to trimming and J lost 4 bases, with 7 bases between them. The CDR3 nucleotides are TGCAGTGCTATAGCCGGCTATGGCTACACCTTC. It codes for CSAIAGYGYTF.

The chain recombines TRBV5-4 with TRBJ1-2, with 9 bases aligning to TRBD1. The germline gives CDR1 SGHNT, CDR2 YYREEE (reference sequence). CDR3 size: 15 residues. J lost 1 base, V lost 4 bases, and 5 bases had no gene match. The CDR3 here is CASSPGQGSNYGYTF. CDR3 nucleotide sequence: TGTGCCAGCAGCCCCGGACAGGGGAGTAACTATGGCTACACCTTC. Looking up the rest from reference TRBV5-4 and TRBJ1-2 gives the full variable domain: ETGVTQSPTHLIKTRGQQVTLRCSSQSGHNTVSWYQQALGQGPQFIFQYYREEENGRGNFPPRFSGLQFPNYSSELNVNALELDDSALYLCASSPGQGSNYGYTFGSGTRLTVV.

The chain employs TRBV10-2 and TRBJ2-3, with 15 bases fitting TRBD2. The CDR3 sequence is 21 residues long. Germline trimming cut 5 bases from V and 0 bases from J; bases unmatched to any gene: 15. Germline V gives CDR1 WSHSY, CDR2 SAAADI. The CDR3 here is CASSLGASGTSGRSSTDTQYF. In DNA form, the CDR3 reads TGCGCCAGCAGTTTAGGGGCTTCGGGGACTAGCGGGAGGTCTAGCACAGATACGCAGTATTTT.

The chain carries TRBV7-2 and TRBJ1-2; 7 nucleotides line up with TRBD1. With V trimmed by 5 bases and J by 8 bases, 8 bases remained unmatched. The CDR3 is 13 residues long. Germline V lookup: CDR1 SGHTA, CDR2 FQGNSA. As DNA, the CDR3 is TGTGCCAGCAGCCTCACAGGGGTCGGCGGCTACACCTTC. Protein product: CASSLTGVGGYTF.

The chain employs TRBV27 and TRBJ1-1; TRBD1 might be the D (5 bases). The CDR3 sequence is 13 residues long. Germline V gives CDR1 MNHEY, CDR2 SMNVEV (reference sequence). V lost 3 bases to trimming and J lost 0 bases, with 5 bases between them. Here the CDR3 DNA reads TGTGCCAGCAGTTTGACAGTGAACACTGAAGCTTTCTTT. Protein product: CASSLTVNTEAFF.

This CDR3 is CASSLDPNRMSETQYF. For the CDR3, the DNA is TGTGCCAGCAGCTTAGACCCCAACAGGATGAGTGAGACCCAGTACTTC. The chain uses TRBV11-2 and TRBJ2-5, with a weak D call TRBD1 (5 bases). The CDR3 runs to 16 residues. Germline V gives CDR1 SGHAT, CDR2 FQNNGV. V was cut by 0 bases and J by 5 bases, with 16 bases left in between.

The chain couples TRBV4-2 to TRBJ2-5, with 11 bases lining up with TRBD2. Germline CDR1 and CDR2: LGHNA and YNFKEQ. This CDR3 has 17 amino acids. V lost 3 bases and J lost 5; bases outside the gene matches: 11. The CDR3 nucleotides are TGTGCCAGCAGCCAGGATAGCGGGAGGGCCGGAAGGGAGACCCAGTACTTC. Translating gives CASSQDSGRAGRETQYF.

This sequence joins TRBV30 and TRBJ2-1; 8 bases map to TRBD2. The V and J ends lost 2 bases and 12 bases, in that order; junction bases with no gene match: 9. Germline V gene sequence: CDR1 GTSNPN, CDR2 SVGIG (reference sequence). This CDR3 has 13 residues. Here the CDR3 DNA reads TGTGCCTGGAGTCGCCCGGGAAGCGGGAGGCAGTTCTTC. Translation gives CAWSRPGSGRQFF.